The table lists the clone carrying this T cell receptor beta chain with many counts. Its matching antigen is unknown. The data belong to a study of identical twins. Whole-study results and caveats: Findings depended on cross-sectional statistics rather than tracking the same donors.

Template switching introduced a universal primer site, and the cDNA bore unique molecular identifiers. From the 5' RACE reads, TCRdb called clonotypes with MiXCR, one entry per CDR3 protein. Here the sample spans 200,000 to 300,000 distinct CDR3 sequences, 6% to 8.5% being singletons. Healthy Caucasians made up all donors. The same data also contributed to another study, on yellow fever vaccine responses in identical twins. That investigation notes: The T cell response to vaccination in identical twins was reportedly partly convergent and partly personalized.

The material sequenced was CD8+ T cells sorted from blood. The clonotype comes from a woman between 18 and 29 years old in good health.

The CDR3 DNA reads as TGTGCCAGCAGTGGACTAGCGGGGATCGATGAGCAGTTCTTC. This codes for CASSGLAGIDEQFF. This chain joins TRBV12-3 or TRBV12-4 and TRBJ2-1, with 12 bases lining up with TRBD2. J gave up 8 bases and V 5 bases, and 4 bases lay outside the gene matches. The CDR3 contains 14 residues.